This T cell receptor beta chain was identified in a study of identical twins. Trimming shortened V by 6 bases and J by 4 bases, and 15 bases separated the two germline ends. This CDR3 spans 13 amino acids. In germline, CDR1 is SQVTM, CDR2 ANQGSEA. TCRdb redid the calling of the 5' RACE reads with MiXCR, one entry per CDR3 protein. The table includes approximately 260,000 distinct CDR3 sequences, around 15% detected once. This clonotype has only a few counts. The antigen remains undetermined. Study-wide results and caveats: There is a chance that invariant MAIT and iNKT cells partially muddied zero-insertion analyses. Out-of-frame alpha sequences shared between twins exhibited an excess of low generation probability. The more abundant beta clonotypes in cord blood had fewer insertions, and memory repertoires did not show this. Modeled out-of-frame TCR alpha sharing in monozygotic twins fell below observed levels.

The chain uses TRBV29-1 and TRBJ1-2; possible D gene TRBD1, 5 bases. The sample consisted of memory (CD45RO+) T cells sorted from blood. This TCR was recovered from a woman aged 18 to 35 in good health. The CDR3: CSVEPRGAYGYTF. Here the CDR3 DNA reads TGCAGCGTGGAACCGCGGGGCGCCTATGGCTACACCTTC.